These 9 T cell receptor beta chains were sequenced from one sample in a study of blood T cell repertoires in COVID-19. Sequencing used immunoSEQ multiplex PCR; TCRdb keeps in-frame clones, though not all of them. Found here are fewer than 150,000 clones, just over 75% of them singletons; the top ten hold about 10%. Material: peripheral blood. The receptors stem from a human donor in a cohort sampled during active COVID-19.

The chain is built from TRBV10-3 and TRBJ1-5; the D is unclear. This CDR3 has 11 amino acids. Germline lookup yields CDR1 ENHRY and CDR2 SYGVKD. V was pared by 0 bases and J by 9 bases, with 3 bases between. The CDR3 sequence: CAISESGPQHF. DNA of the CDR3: TGTGCCATCAGTGAGTCCGGGCCCCAGCATTTT.

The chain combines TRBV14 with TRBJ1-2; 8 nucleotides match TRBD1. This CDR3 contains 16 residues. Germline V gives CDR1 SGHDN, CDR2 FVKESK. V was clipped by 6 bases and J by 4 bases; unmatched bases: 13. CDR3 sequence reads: CASRKGTGGGLYGYTF. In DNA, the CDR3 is TGTGCCAGCAGGAAGGGGACAGGCGGAGGCCTCTATGGCTACACCTTC.

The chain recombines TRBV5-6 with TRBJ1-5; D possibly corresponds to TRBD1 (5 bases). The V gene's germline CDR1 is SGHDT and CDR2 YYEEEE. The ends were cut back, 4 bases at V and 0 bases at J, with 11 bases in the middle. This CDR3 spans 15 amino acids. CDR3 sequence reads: CASSQGVYSNQPQHF. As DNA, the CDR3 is TGTGCCAGCAGCCAAGGGGTCTATAGCAATCAGCCCCAGCATTTT.

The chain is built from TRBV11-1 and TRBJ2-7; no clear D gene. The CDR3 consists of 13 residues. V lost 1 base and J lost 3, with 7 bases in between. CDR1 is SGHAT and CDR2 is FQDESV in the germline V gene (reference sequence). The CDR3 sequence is CASSLEQSYEQYF. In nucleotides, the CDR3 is TGTGCCAGCAGCTTAGAACAGAGCTACGAGCAGTACTTC.

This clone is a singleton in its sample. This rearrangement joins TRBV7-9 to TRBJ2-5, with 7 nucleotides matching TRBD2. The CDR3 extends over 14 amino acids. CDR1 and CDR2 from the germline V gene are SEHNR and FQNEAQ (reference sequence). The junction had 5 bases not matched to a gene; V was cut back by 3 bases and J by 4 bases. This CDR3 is CASSFSGRPETQYF. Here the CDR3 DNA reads TGTGCCAGCAGCTTTAGCGGGCGGCCAGAGACCCAGTACTTC.

The CDR3 DNA is TGTGCCACCAGCAGAGATCAGGGCTCCTACGAGCAGTACTTC. Translated, it gives CATSRDQGSYEQYF. The chain employs TRBV15 and TRBJ2-7, with D possibly being TRBD1 (5 bases). CDR3 size: 14 residues. Germline V CDR1 and CDR2: LNHNV, YYDKDF (reference sequence). V gave up 0 bases and J gave up 0 bases, with 6 bases separating them.

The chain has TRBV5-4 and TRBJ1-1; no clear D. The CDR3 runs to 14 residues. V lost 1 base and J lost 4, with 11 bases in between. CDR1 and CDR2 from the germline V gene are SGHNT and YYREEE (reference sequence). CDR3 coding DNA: TGTGCCAGCAGCTTGCCGGGGATACGCACTGAAGCTTTCTTT. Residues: CASSLPGIRTEAFF. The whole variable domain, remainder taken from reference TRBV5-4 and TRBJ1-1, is ETGVTQSPTHLIKTRGQQVTLRCSSQSGHNTVSWYQQALGQGPQFIFQYYREEENGRGNFPPRFSGLQFPNYSSELNVNALELDDSALYLCASSLPGIRTEAFFGQGTRLTVV.

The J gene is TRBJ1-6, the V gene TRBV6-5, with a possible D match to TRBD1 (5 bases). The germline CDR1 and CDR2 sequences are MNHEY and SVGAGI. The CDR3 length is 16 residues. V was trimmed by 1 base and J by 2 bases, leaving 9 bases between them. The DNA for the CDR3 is TGTGCCAGCAGTTACTACGCAGGGACCTATAATTCACCCCTCCACTTT. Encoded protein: CASSYYAGTYNSPLHF.

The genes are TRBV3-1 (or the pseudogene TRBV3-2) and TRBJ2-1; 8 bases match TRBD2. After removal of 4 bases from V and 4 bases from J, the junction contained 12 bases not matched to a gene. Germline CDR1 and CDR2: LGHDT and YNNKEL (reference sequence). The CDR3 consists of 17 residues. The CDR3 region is CASSRDSGEPTYNEQFF. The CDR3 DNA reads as TGTGCCAGCAGCCGAGATAGCGGGGAACCGACGTACAATGAGCAGTTCTTC.